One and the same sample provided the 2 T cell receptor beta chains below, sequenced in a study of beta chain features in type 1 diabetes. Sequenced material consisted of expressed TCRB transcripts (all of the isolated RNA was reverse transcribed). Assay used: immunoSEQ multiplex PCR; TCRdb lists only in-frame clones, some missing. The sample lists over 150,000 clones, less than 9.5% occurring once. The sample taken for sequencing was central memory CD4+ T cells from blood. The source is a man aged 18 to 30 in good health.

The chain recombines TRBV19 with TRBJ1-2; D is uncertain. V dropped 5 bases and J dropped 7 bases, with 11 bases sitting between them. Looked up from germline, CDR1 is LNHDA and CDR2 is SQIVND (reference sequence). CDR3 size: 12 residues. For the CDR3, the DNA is TGTGCCAGTAGTCTGCAGTCGGGTGGCTACACCTTC. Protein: CASSLQSGGYTF.

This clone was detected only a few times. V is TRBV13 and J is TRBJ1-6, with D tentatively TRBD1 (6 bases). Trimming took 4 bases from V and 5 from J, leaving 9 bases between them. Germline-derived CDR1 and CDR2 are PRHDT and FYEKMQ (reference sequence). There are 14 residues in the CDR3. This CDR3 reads CASSYDRNNSPLHF. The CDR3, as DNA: TGTGCCAGCAGCTACGACAGGAATAATTCACCCCTCCACTTT.